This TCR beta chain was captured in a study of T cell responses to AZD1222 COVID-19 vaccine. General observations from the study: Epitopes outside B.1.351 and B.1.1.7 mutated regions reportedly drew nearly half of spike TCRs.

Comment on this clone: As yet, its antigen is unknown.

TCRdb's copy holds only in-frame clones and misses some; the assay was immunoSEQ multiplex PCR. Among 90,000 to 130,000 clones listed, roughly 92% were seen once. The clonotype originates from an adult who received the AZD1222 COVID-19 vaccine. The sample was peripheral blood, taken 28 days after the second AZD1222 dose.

The CDR3 spells CASSYGQGADEQYF. The CDR3 DNA reads as TGTGCCAGCTCATATGGACAGGGGGCGGACGAGCAGTACTTC. The chain combines TRBV18 with TRBJ2-7; 11 bases fit TRBD1. This CDR3 region has 14 residues. V lost 5 bases and J lost 5; bases outside the gene matches: 5. Germline CDR1 is KGHSH and CDR2 is LQKENI. Full variable domain (outside the CDR3, taken from reference TRBV18 and TRBJ2-7): NAGVMQNPRHLVRRRGQEARLRCSPMKGHSHVYWYRQLPEEGLKFMVYLQKENIIDESGMPKERFSAEFPKEGPSILRIQQVVRGDSAAYFCASSYGQGADEQYFGPGTRLTVT.